This T cell receptor (beta chain) comes out of a study of siplizumab effects on memory and regulatory T cells. The CDR3 sequence is 14 residues long. Unmatched junction bases numbered 7, after V lost 5 bases and J lost 2 bases. CDR1 and CDR2 from the germline V gene are SGHRS and YFSETQ. Concerning this clone itself: Its antigen remains unknown.

Libraries were prepared by immunoSEQ multiplex PCR; TCRdb keeps only in-frame clonotypes and omits some of them. The sample holds more than 95,000 clones, less than 95% seen once. General observations from the study: Most proliferating CD4+ or CD8+ clones, roughly 80-96%, had no naive or memory assignment.

The material sequenced was non-Treg CD4+ T cells sorted from blood. The rearrangement links TRBV5-1 to TRBJ2-7; 7 positions agree with TRBD2. This sequence originates from a human donor in good health. The CDR3: CASRALAGPYEQYF. The CDR3 nucleotides read TGCGCCAGCAGAGCTTTAGCGGGTCCCTACGAGCAGTACTTC.